This TCR beta chain derives from a study of shared clonotypes between healthy human individuals. Using immunoSEQ multiplex PCR, the repertoire was profiled, and TCRdb retains in-frame clones only, with some absent. The table has 2 million to 3 million clones, over 85% seen once. The TCR comes from a young man in good health. Some clones in this sample may be carry-over from other donors' samples. Source material: naive CD4+ T cells from PBMCs. The subset denotes: CD45RA+ positively selected.

The CDR3 is CASSVDSTARDTQYF. Here the CDR3 DNA reads TGTGCCAGCAGCGTAGACAGTACAGCTCGCGATACGCAGTATTTT. This chain connects TRBV9 to TRBJ2-3; D not resolved. Germline assignment: CDR1 SGDLS and CDR2 YYNGEE. V dropped 0 bases and J dropped 6 bases, with 14 bases sitting between them. This CDR3 has 15 residues. The variable domain in full, with the rest retrieved from reference TRBV9 and TRBJ2-3, is DSGVTQTPKHLITATGQRVTLRCSPRSGDLSVYWYQQSLDQGLQFLIQYYNGEERAKGNILERFSAQQFPDLHSELNLSSLELGDSALYFCASSVDSTARDTQYFGPGTRLTVL.